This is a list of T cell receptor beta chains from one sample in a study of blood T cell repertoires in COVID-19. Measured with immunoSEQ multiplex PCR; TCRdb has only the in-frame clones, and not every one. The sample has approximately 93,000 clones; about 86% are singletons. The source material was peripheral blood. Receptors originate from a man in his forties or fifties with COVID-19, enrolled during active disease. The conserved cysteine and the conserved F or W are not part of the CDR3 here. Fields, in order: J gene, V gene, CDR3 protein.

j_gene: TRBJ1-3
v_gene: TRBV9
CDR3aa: ASSSDSHNTIY

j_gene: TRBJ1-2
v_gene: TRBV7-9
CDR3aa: ASSLDNRISGYT

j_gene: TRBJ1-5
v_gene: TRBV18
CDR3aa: ASSPRGLGQPQH

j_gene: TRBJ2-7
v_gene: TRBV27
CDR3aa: ASSPTRGSYEQY

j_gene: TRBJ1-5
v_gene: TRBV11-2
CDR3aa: ASSLEAGGNQPQH

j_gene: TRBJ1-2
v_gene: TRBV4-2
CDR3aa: ASSPPDRGGGYT

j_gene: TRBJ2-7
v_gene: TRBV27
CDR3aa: ASSIPGQGQDEQY

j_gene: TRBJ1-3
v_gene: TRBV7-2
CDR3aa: ASSLMGGAGNTIY

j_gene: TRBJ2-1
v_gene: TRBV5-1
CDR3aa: ASSLAETYNEQF

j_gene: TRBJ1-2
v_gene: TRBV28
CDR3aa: ASSGPGEYVYT

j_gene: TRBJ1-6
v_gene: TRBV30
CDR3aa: AWRRDSPSSYNSPLH

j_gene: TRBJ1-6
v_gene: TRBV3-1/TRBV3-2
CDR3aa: ASSPTGQGLPLH

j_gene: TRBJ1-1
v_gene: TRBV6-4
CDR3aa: ASSEPDTGRWRNTEAF

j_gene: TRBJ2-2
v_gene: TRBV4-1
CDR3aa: ASSQLLQGTGELF

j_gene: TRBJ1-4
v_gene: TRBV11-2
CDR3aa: ASSLERGQGVKLF

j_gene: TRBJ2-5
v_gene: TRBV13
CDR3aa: ASSRQGHATQY

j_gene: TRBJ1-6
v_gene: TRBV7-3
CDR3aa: ASSLDSTYNSPLH

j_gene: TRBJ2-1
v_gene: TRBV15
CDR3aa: ATSPPGSGAYNEQF

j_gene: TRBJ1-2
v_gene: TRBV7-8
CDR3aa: ASSLRARDRSVGDGYT

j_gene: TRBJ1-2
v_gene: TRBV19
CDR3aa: ASSISLRTVNYGYT

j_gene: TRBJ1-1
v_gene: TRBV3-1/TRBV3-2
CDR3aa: ASSQAFGNEAF

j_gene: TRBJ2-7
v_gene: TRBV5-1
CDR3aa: ASSLEATGAFFEQY

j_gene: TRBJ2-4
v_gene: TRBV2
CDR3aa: ASSESSGGAVQY

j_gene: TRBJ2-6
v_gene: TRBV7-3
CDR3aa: ASSLGGSGANVLT

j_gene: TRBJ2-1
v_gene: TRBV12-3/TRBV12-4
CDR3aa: ASRPSGGARQF

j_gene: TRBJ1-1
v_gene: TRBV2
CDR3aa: ASRRDKTGMNTEAF

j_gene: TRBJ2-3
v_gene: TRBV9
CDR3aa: ASSEGLLSTDTQY

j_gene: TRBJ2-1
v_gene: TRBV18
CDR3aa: ASSSQSTGAGDEQF

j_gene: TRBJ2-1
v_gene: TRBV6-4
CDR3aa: ASSIRTGSFNEQF

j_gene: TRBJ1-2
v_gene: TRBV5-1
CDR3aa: ASSSTLTGGFGYT

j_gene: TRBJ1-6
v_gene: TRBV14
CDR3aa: ASSHAGQGSPLH

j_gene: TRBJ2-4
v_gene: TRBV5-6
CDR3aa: ASSLQGEGAKNIQY

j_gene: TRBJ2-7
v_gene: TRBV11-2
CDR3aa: ASSPRPGGKSSYEQY

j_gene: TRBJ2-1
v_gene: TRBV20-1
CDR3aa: SASKGAGGEQF

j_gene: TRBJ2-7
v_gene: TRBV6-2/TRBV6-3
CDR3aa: ASSPQGSYEQY

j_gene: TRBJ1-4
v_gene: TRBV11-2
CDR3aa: ASSHLEEKLF

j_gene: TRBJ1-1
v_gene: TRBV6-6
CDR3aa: ASSRIYRVEEAF

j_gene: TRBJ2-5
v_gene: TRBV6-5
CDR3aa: ASSPGQETQY

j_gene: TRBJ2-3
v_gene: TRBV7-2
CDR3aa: ASSSRGGRATDTQY

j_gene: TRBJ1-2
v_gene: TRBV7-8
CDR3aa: ASSFGGLNYGYT

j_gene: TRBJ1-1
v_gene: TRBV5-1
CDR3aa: ASSSGTGEAF

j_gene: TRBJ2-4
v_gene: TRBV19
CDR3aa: ASRNRDRQGPKNIQY

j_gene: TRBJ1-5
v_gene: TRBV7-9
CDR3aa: ASSSFTGTVVQPQH

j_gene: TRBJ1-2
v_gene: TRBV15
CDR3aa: ATSGRTGNYGYT

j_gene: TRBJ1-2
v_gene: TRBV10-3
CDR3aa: AIRGDINYGYT

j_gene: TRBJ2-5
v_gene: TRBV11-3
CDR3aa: ASSERGGTPETQY

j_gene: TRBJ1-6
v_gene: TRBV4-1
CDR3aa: ASSRAERSYNSPLH

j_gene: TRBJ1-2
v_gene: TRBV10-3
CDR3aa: AISDPLLQGKGGYT

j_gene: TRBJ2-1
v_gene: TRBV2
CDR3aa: ASKVAGYNEQF

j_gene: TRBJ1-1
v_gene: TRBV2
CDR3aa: ASGPRTSNTEAF

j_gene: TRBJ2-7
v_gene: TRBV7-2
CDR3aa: ASSRTSGGYEQY

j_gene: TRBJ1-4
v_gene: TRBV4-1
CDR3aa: ASSRNPGTGNEKLF

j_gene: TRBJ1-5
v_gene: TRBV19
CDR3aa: ASSITIIDSQPQH

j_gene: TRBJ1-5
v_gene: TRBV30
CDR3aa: AWSGQGGSSNQPQH

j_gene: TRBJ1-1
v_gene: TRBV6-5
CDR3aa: ASRPGVGATEAF

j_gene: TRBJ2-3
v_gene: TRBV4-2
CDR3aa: ASSLGGDYTDTQY

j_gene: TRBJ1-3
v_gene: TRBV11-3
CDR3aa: ASSAGGNTIY